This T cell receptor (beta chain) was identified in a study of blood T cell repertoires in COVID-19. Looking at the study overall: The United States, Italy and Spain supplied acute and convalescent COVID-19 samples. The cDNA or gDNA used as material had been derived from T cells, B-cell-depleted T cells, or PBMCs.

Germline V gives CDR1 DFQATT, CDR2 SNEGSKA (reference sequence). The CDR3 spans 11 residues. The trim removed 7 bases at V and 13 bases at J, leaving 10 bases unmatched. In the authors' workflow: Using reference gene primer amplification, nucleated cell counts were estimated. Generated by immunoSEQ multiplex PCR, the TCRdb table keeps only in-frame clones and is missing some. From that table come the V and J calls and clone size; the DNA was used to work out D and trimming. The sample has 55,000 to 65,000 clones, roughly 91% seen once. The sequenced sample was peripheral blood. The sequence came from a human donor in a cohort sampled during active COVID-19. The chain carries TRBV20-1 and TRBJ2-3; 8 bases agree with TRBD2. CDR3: CSVGGVTSEYF. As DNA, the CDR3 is TGCAGTGTGGGGGGGGTGACTAGCGAGTATTTT.